One sample yielded the 20 T cell receptor beta chains listed below, sequenced in a study of human thymus T cells. Thymus tissue was removed during corrective cardiac surgery. The table came from immunoSEQ multiplex PCR; TCRdb's copy has only in-frame clones and leaves some out. This table holds about 78,000 clones, around 96% found once. Sequencing used thymus tissue. Receptor source: a boy under three years old with a congenital heart defect but otherwise immunologically healthy.

The CDR3 sequence: CASSPGGRGEARETQYF. CDR3 in DNA: TGTGCCAGCAGTCCGGGCGGGCGGGGGGAAGCTCGGGAGACCCAGTACTTC. The chain joins TRBV7-8 to TRBJ2-5; TRBD2 aligns across 8 bases. The CDR3 is made up of 17 amino acids. CDR1 and CDR2 from the germline V gene are SGHVS and FQNEAQ. Germline trimming cut 6 bases from V and 5 bases from J; bases unmatched to any gene: 17. The whole variable domain, remainder taken from reference TRBV7-8 and TRBJ2-5, is GAGVSQSPRYKVAKRGQDVALRCDPISGHVSLFWYQQALGQGPEFLTYFQNEAQLDKSGLPSDRFFAERPEGSVSTLKIQRTQQEDSAVYLCASSPGGRGEARETQYFGPGTRLLVL.

This chain links TRBV25-1 with TRBJ2-2, with D unclear. V was cut by 2 bases and J by 7 bases, with 14 bases left in between. This CDR3 region has 15 residues. Germline V lookup: CDR1 MGHDK, CDR2 SYGVNS. CDR3 sequence (DNA): TGTGCCAGCAGTGAAAGGAGTCCTCGGGTCGGGGAGCTGTTTTTT. Translation: CASSERSPRVGELFF.

Only a few counts were recorded for this clone. This chain uses TRBV6-1 with TRBJ1-5; D remains ambiguous. Germline loops: CDR1 MNHNS, CDR2 SASEGT. The length of the CDR3 is 13 residues. The V end was cut by 8 bases, the J end by 6 bases, with 14 bases between. The CDR3 sequence: CASAQAGGQPQHF. DNA of the CDR3: TGTGCCAGCGCGCAGGCAGGCGGTCAGCCCCAGCATTTT.

The rearrangement links TRBV4-2 to TRBJ1-6; a weak D match, TRBD1 (6 bases). There are 15 residues in the CDR3. Germline assignment: CDR1 LGHNA and CDR2 YNFKEQ. Trimming pared 5 bases from V and 5 bases from J, leaving 13 bases between. The CDR3 nucleotides read TGTGCCAGCAGCGACACAGGGCCTCATAATTCACCCCTCCACTTT. As protein: CASSDTGPHNSPLHF.

The rearrangement uses TRBV4-1 and TRBJ2-7; 9 nucleotides agree with TRBD2. The CDR3 runs to 19 residues. V dropped 0 bases and J dropped 0; count of bases not matched to a gene: 12. Germline CDR1 reads MGHRA; CDR2 reads YSYEKL. CDR3 loop: CASSQDVLAGSRSSYEQYF. CDR3 nucleotide sequence: TGCGCCAGCAGCCAAGATGTACTAGCGGGTTCCCGAAGCTCCTACGAGCAGTACTTC.

The rearrangement uses TRBV6-5 and TRBJ2-1; D tentatively fits TRBD1 or TRBD2 (6 bases each). The V gene's germline CDR1 is MNHEY and CDR2 SVGAGI. V gave up 2 bases and J gave up 5 bases, with 16 bases separating them. This CDR3 has 16 residues. The CDR3 coding sequence is TGTGCCAGCAGTTACAGGGGGGAGCCCTTAAACAATGAGCAGTTCTTC. Translation: CASSYRGEPLNNEQFF.

The V gene is TRBV21-1, the J gene TRBJ1-5; the D call TRBD1 from the table was never checked on the DNA. TRBV21-1 is deemed a pseudogene. This CDR3 is 14 amino acids long. In nucleotides, the CDR3 is TGTGCCAGCACGCAGGGGCACCCCAATCAGCCCCAGCATTTT. Translating it yields CASTQGHPNQPQHF.

CDR3 sequence reads: CASSETVPRGGLRNTEAFF. The CDR3 nucleotides read TGTGCCAGCAGTGAAACAGTGCCGAGGGGAGGGTTAAGGAACACTGAAGCTTTCTTT. This chain uses TRBV6-1 with TRBJ1-1, with a weak D call TRBD1 (5 bases). The CDR3 totals 19 residues. The germline gives CDR1 MNHNS, CDR2 SASEGT. V gave up 2 bases and J gave up 1 base, with 23 bases separating them.

The chain joins TRBV5-6 to TRBJ2-7; D is tentatively TRBD1 or TRBD2 (5 bases each). Germline assignment: CDR1 SGHDT and CDR2 YYEEEE. The CDR3 has 14 amino acids. V lost 3 bases and J 3 bases, leaving 13 bases between the germline ends. The chain's CDR3 is CASSWRRDDYEQYF. In DNA, the CDR3 is TGTGCCAGCAGCTGGAGAAGGGACGACTACGAGCAGTACTTC.

J is TRBJ2-2 and V is TRBV4-1; D is undetermined. This CDR3 has 12 residues. V lost 2 bases and J 7 bases, leaving 5 bases between the germline ends. Per the germline V gene, CDR1 is MGHRA and CDR2 is YSYEKL. The CDR3 coding sequence is TGCGCCAGCAGCCAAATCTTCGGGGAGCTGTTTTTT. This sequence encodes CASSQIFGELFF.

This clone was seen just once. The V call is TRBV29-1, the J call TRBJ2-7; TRBD2 matches 10 bases. The CDR3 totals 13 residues. Germline assignment: CDR1 SQVTM and CDR2 ANQGSEA. V was clipped by 7 bases and J by 3 bases; unmatched bases: 6. For the CDR3, the DNA is TGCAGCGCCTGGACTAGCGGCTGCTACGAGCAGTACTTC. Protein product: CSAWTSGCYEQYF.

This rearrangement joins TRBV2 to TRBJ1-4; D gene uncertain. The germline V gene encodes CDR1 SNHLY and CDR2 FYNNEI. The ends were cut back, 6 bases at V and 1 base at J, with 9 bases in the middle. The CDR3 loop spans 14 amino acids. The CDR3 coding sequence is TGTGCCAGCAGAAAGGGCGGAACTAATGAAAAACTGTTTTTT. As protein: CASRKGGTNEKLFF.

The chain is built from TRBV7-9 and TRBJ2-2; TRBD2 is a possible D gene (6 bases). CDR3 length: 15 amino acids. V was shortened by 8 bases and J by 4 bases, with 17 bases between the two germline ends. Germline lookup yields CDR1 SEHNR and CDR2 FQNEAQ (reference sequence). The CDR3 DNA follows: TGTGCCAGCCAGGCAATCGGGGGACCCACCGGGGAGCTGTTTTTT. Its translation: CASQAIGGPTGELFF.

V and J are TRBV7-9 and TRBJ2-7; D unclear. The CDR3 extends over 17 amino acids. CDR1 and CDR2 (germline): SEHNR, FQNEAQ (reference sequence). V lost 2 bases, J lost 1 base, and 18 bases lay in between. CDR3 loop: CASSLPKSGPRSYEQYF. The CDR3 coding sequence is TGTGCCAGCAGCTTACCTAAGTCCGGGCCCCGATCCTACGAGCAGTACTTC. The full variable domain, its missing parts supplied by reference TRBV7-9 and TRBJ2-7, is DTGVSQNPRHKITKRGQNVTFRCDPISEHNRLYWYRQTLGQGPEFLTYFQNEAQLEKSRLLSDRFSAERPKGSFSTLEIQRTEQGDSAMYLCASSLPKSGPRSYEQYFGPGTRLTVT.

The chain links TRBV11-3 to TRBJ2-7; possible D gene TRBD1, 6 bases. The germline V gene encodes CDR1 SGHNT and CDR2 YENEEA. The V end was cut by 0 bases, the J end by 6 bases, with 15 bases between. The CDR3 length is 15 residues. CDR3 loop: CASSLDFDRLAEQYF. Written as DNA, the CDR3 is TGTGCCAGCAGCTTAGATTTTGACAGGCTCGCCGAGCAGTACTTC.

This chain joins TRBV19 and TRBJ1-2; D might be TRBD1 (6 bases). CDR3 length equals 17 residues. V shed 10 bases and J shed 5 bases, with 29 bases lying between them. From germline, CDR1 is LNHDA and CDR2 SQIVND (reference sequence). The CDR3 protein is CATSGTKRPPNRYGYTF. In nucleotides, the CDR3 is TGTGCCACTTCGGGGACAAAGCGGCCCCCGAATCGGTATGGCTACACCTTC.

This clone was seen only a few times. The CDR3 nucleotides read TGTGCCAGCAGCCGGCGGGCAACGAAATGGGATGAGCAGTTCTTC. Protein: CASSRRATKWDEQFF. The V gene is TRBV7-9, the J gene TRBJ2-1; possibly TRBD2 for D (5 bases). Germline V CDR1 and CDR2: SEHNR, FQNEAQ (reference sequence). This CDR3 region has 15 residues. The germline V and J ends were trimmed by 5 bases and 8 bases, with 19 bases remaining between them.

CDR3 coding DNA: TGTGCCAGCAGCTATCCGGGACAGGGGGCTGGCTATGGCTACACCTTC. It translates to CASSYPGQGAGYGYTF. The chain joins TRBV5-6 to TRBJ1-2; TRBD1 matches 12 bases. The V segment lost 3 bases and the J segment 4 bases; nucleotides outside the gene matches: 7. From germline, CDR1 is SGHDT and CDR2 YYEEEE. The CDR3 extends over 16 amino acids.

The chain employs TRBV6-4 and TRBJ2-1; tentatively, D is TRBD1 (6 bases). Germline CDR1 is MRHNA and CDR2 is SNTAGT. V was shortened by 4 bases and J by 1 base, with 17 bases between the two germline ends. The length of the CDR3 is 17 residues. In nucleotides, the CDR3 is TGTGCCAGCAGTGCCCGCCCTACAGGGTCGTCCTACAATGAGCAGTTCTTC. Encoded protein: CASSARPTGSSYNEQFF.

J is TRBJ2-7 and V is TRBV7-3; D is unclear. This CDR3 is 15 amino acids long. The germline CDR1 and CDR2 sequences are SGHTA and FQGTGA. V was cut by 5 bases and J by 3 bases, with 17 bases left in between. The CDR3 nucleotides read TGTGCCAGCAGCCCAGCCTCCACCTCCGACTACGAGCAGTACTTC. It codes for CASSPASTSDYEQYF.